This T cell receptor (beta chain) was captured in a study of cytomegalovirus exposure and HLA in healthy donors. Nominally healthy donors were sampled, though unrecorded immune exposures were likely. Germline V lookup: CDR1 MDHEN, CDR2 SYDVKM. V shed 6 bases and J shed 4 bases, with 16 bases lying between them. CDR3 length: 15 residues. In the PCR, 60 Vbeta and 13 Jbeta primers were used. Libraries were prepared by immunoSEQ multiplex PCR; TCRdb keeps only in-frame clonotypes and omits some of them. The data contain about 180,000 clones, 65% to 80% of them singletons. This TCR was recovered from a woman aged 25-40 years in good health and CMV-seropositive. This chain links TRBV28 with TRBJ1-3; a possible D gene is TRBD1 (5 bases). The sequencing input was PBMCs. The CDR3 loop reads CASRATALEGNTIYF. The DNA for the CDR3 is TGTGCCAGCAGGGCGACAGCCTTGGAAGGAAACACCATATATTTT.